Each of the 25 T cell receptor beta chains below was sequenced from the same sample in a study of T-cell reconstitution after alpha-beta-depleted transplantation in children. Researchers prepared the TCRbeta library using unique molecular identifiers, the study reports. TCRdb re-called the PCR reads through MiXCR, storing one row per CDR3 protein. The sample records hundreds of thousands of distinct CDR3 sequences, 20% to 30% being singletons. Material: PBMCs, mostly from graft donor cells, obtained 360 days after TCRalphabeta/CD19-depleted stem cell transplant. The origin of the receptors is a female patient between 2 and 15 years old who had a stem cell transplant for congenital amegakaryocytic thrombocytopenia, so the T cells may come from the graft donor.

This clonotype was observed a handful of times. The J gene is TRBJ2-7, the V gene TRBV5-1; a weak D match, TRBD2 (6 bases). The CDR3 has 13 amino acids. CDR1 SGHRS and CDR2 YFSETQ come from the germline V gene. V was clipped by 5 bases and J by 3 bases, with 12 bases between them. The CDR3 coding sequence is TGCGCCAGCAGAGCGGGCTTCAACTACGAGCAGTACTTC. Protein: CASRAGFNYEQYF.

V usage is TRBV6-5 and J usage is TRBJ1-3; D gene unclear. CDR1 and CDR2 (germline): MNHEY, SVGAGI. The ends were cut back, 0 bases at V and 6 bases at J, with 9 bases in the middle. The CDR3 is made up of 14 amino acids. The CDR3 region is CASSYSSGANTIYF. The DNA for the CDR3 is TGTGCCAGCAGTTACTCGTCGGGTGCAAACACCATATATTTT.

The sample holds a few counts of this clonotype. The chain combines TRBV5-1 with TRBJ2-3; 10 positions agree with TRBD1. This CDR3 comprises 16 residues. The junction had 5 bases not matched to a gene; V was cut back by 1 base and J by 3 bases. Germline loops: CDR1 SGHRS, CDR2 YFSETQ. CDR3 nucleotides: TGCGCCAGCAGCTTGATCGGACAGGGGGGAACAGATACGCAGTATTTT. It yields the protein CASSLIGQGGTDTQYF.

The chain is built from TRBV3-1 and TRBJ2-4; D possibly uses TRBD1 or TRBD2 (5 bases each). CDR1 and CDR2 (germline): LGHDT, YNNKEL (reference sequence). Between the trimmed V and J ends, which lost 5 bases and 4 bases, there was a span of 12 bases. This CDR3 comprises 14 residues. CDR3 bases: TGTGCCAGCAGCGGGGACGGAAGAAAAAACATTCAGTACTTC. This gives the protein CASSGDGRKNIQYF. Complete variable domain (other parts from reference TRBV3-1 and TRBJ2-4): DTAVSQTPKYLVTQMGNDKSIKCEQNLGHDTMYWYKQDSKKFLKIMFSYNNKELIINETVPNRFSPKSPDKAHLNLHINSLELGDSAVYFCASSGDGRKNIQYFGAGTRLSVL.

The chain links TRBV29-1 to TRBJ2-6, with no clear D. V gave up 6 bases and J gave up 0 bases, with 6 bases separating them. The CDR3 extends over 13 amino acids. Germline CDR1 and CDR2: SQVTM and ANQGSEA. The CDR3 sequence is CSVRLSGANVLTF. Here the CDR3 DNA reads TGCAGCGTACGGCTCTCTGGGGCCAACGTCCTGACTTTC.

This clonotype was counted a few times. As DNA, the CDR3 is TGCAGCGTTGAGTACGGGGGTAACACCATATATTTT. This gives the protein CSVEYGGNTIYF. This chain connects TRBV29-1 to TRBJ1-3; the D gene is possibly TRBD1 (5 bases). V dropped 3 bases and J dropped 7 bases, with 10 bases sitting between them. Per the germline V gene, CDR1 is SQVTM and CDR2 is ANQGSEA. The CDR3 sequence is 12 residues long.

V gene TRBV5-1 combines with J gene TRBJ1-2; D not resolved. The ends were cut back, 3 bases at V and 5 bases at J, with 17 bases in the middle. The CDR3 runs to 15 residues. CDR1 and CDR2 (germline): SGHRS, YFSETQ. This chain's CDR3 is CASSSTVGRLYGYTF. Written as DNA, the CDR3 is TGCGCCAGCAGCTCTACCGTCGGACGCCTTTATGGCTACACCTTC.

The rearrangement uses TRBV6-5 and TRBJ1-2; 8 bases agree with TRBD1. The germline CDR1 and CDR2 sequences are MNHEY and SVGAGI. The V gene end was trimmed by 4 bases and the J gene end by 8 bases; junction bases not matched to a gene: 6. The CDR3 is made up of 13 amino acids. The CDR3 coding sequence is TGTGCCAGCAGTTCGACAGGGGCGGAGGGCTACACCTTC. Amino acid sequence: CASSSTGAEGYTF.

The rearrangement uses TRBV20-1 and TRBJ1-5; a possible D gene is TRBD1 (6 bases). The CDR3 is 12 residues long. From germline, CDR1 is DFQATT and CDR2 SNEGSKA (reference sequence). CDR3: CSASPGAQPQHF. The CDR3 DNA reads TGCAGCGCATCGCCAGGGGCCCAGCCCCAGCATTTT.

The V call is TRBV7-3, the J call TRBJ2-7; the match to TRBD1 covers 8 bases. Germline V gives CDR1 SGHTA, CDR2 FQGTGA. V was clipped by 1 base and J by 6 bases; unmatched bases: 2. This CDR3 is built from 13 residues. The DNA of the CDR3 is TGTGCCAGCAGCTTAAAAACAGGGGGCGAGCAGTACTTC. Amino acid sequence: CASSLKTGGEQYF.

Ten or more counts support this clonotype. CDR3 loop: CASSLRDRGYNEQFF. In nucleotides, the CDR3 is TGTGCCAGCAGTTTAAGGGACAGGGGATACAATGAGCAGTTCTTC. The J gene is TRBJ2-1, the V gene TRBV12-3 or TRBV12-4; 10 bases are a match to TRBD1. CDR3 size: 15 residues. V gave up 2 bases and J gave up 4 bases; unmatched junction bases: 2.

This clonotype was found a few times. This chain joins TRBV4-1 and TRBJ2-4, with TRBD1 as a possible D gene (5 bases). Germline V gene lookup returns CDR1 MGHRA and CDR2 YSYEKL. V gave up 1 base and J gave up 0 bases, with 10 bases separating them. The CDR3 spans 16 residues. Here the CDR3 reads CASSQGWGLAKNIQYF. The CDR3 nucleotides are TGCGCCAGCAGCCAAGGTTGGGGCTTAGCCAAAAACATTCAGTACTTC.

The chain recombines TRBV7-6 with TRBJ2-5; 10 nucleotides agree with TRBD1. The CDR3 is 18 amino acids. Looked up from germline, CDR1 is SGHVS and CDR2 is FNYEAQ. The V and J ends lost 4 bases and 2 bases, in that order; junction bases with no gene match: 13. The chain's CDR3 is CASSYRDRGYEGQETQYF. CDR3 DNA sequence: TGTGCCAGCAGCTACCGGGACAGGGGCTATGAGGGACAAGAGACCCAGTACTTC. Variable domain in full (rest from reference TRBV7-6 and TRBJ2-5): GAGVSQSPRYKVTKRGQDVALRCDPISGHVSLYWYRQALGQGPEFLTYFNYEAQQDKSGLPNDRFSAERPEGSISTLTIQRTEQRDSAMYRCASSYRDRGYEGQETQYFGPGTRLLVL.

The CDR3 spells CASRQVFNQPQHF. In DNA form, the CDR3 reads TGTGCCAGCAGACAGGTTTTCAATCAGCCCCAGCATTTT. The rearrangement joins TRBV27 to TRBJ1-5, with a weak D call TRBD1 (5 bases). CDR1 MNHEY and CDR2 SMNVEV come from the germline V gene (reference sequence). This CDR3 has 13 amino acids. V lost 6 bases, J lost 3 bases, and 9 bases lay in between.

This rearrangement joins TRBV29-1 to TRBJ1-2; D call uncertain. The CDR3 consists of 11 residues. Germline-derived CDR1 and CDR2 are SQVTM and ANQGSEA. The ends were cut back, 4 bases at V and 6 bases at J, with 9 bases in the middle. The CDR3 region has the DNA TGCAGCGTTGTTCCTGGAAATGGCTACACCTTC. Translation gives CSVVPGNGYTF.

This chain links TRBV20-1 with TRBJ2-5, with TRBD2 identical over 8 bases. From germline, CDR1 is DFQATT and CDR2 SNEGSKA (reference sequence). CDR3 length: 14 amino acids. Unmatched junction bases numbered 5, after V lost 5 bases and J lost 0 bases. Here the CDR3 reads CSAPRGGYQETQYF. The DNA of the CDR3 is TGCAGTGCTCCCCGGGGGGGATACCAAGAGACCCAGTACTTC.

CDR3 residues: CSANGLRADTQYF. The DNA of the CDR3 is TGCAGTGCGAACGGACTAAGGGCAGATACGCAGTATTTT. The chain employs TRBV20-1 and TRBJ2-3, with D possibly being TRBD2 (6 bases). Trimming left V 6 bases short and J 4 bases short, with 14 bases between. This CDR3 is 13 amino acids long. Germline CDR1 is DFQATT and CDR2 is SNEGSKA (reference sequence).

This clonotype was observed a few times. The V call is TRBV5-1, the J call TRBJ2-1; 10 bases align to TRBD2. Germline trimming cut 3 bases from V and 7 bases from J; bases unmatched to any gene: 10. Germline values: CDR1 SGHRS, CDR2 YFSETQ. The CDR3 totals 16 residues. The CDR3 protein is CASSWMTSGSGNEQFF. CDR3 nucleotide sequence: TGCGCCAGCAGCTGGATGACTAGCGGGTCAGGGAATGAGCAGTTCTTC.

V and J are TRBV20-1 and TRBJ2-1; D gene ambiguous. Germline V gene sequence: CDR1 DFQATT, CDR2 SNEGSKA (reference sequence). This CDR3 has 11 residues. Trimming cost V 3 bases and J 7 bases, with 7 bases left between them. CDR3 DNA sequence: TGCAGTGCTAGTCGCCAGAATGAGCAGTTCTTC. Its protein product is CSASRQNEQFF.

The chain joins TRBV5-1 to TRBJ2-3; no definite D call. The CDR3 has 14 amino acids. Trimming took off 0 bases at V and 6 bases at J, with 11 bases between the two ends. CDR1 and CDR2 (germline): SGHRS, YFSETQ. In DNA, the CDR3 is TGCGCCAGCAGCTTGGTACTTATGGACGATACGCAGTATTTT. Translated: CASSLVLMDDTQYF.

The DNA for the CDR3 is TGTGCCAGCAGTTGGGGACTAGCGAGCTACGAGCAGTACTTC. As protein: CASSWGLASYEQYF. The J gene is TRBJ2-7, the V gene TRBV28; 10 nucleotides match TRBD2. The CDR3 extends over 14 amino acids. The trim removed 4 bases at V and 3 bases at J, leaving 3 bases unmatched. Germline lookup yields CDR1 MDHEN and CDR2 SYDVKM.

The rearrangement links TRBV4-2 to TRBJ2-1; the D gene is possibly TRBD2 (5 bases). Per the germline V gene, CDR1 is LGHNA and CDR2 is YNFKEQ. V lost 1 base to trimming and J lost 9 bases, with 13 bases between them. CDR3 length: 14 residues. The DNA for the CDR3 is TGTGCCAGCAGCCAAGTCCTCAGCGCGGGTGAGCAGTTCTTC. Encoded protein: CASSQVLSAGEQFF.

This clonotype was recorded many times. This CDR3 reads CASSQVARGSYGYTF. CDR3 DNA: TGCGCCAGCAGCCAAGTTGCCAGGGGATCCTATGGCTACACCTTC. The chain is built from TRBV4-1 and TRBJ1-2, with a possible D match to TRBD1 (6 bases). Per germline, CDR1 MGHRA and CDR2 YSYEKL. The CDR3 consists of 15 residues. Trimming stripped 1 base from V and 4 bases from J, with 13 bases between.

This clonotype has more than one count but fewer than ten. This sequence joins TRBV28 and TRBJ2-5; 7 nucleotides line up with TRBD2. This CDR3 comprises 14 residues. The V gene end was trimmed by 5 bases and the J gene end by 3 bases; junction bases not matched to a gene: 6. Germline V gives CDR1 MDHEN, CDR2 SYDVKM. The CDR3 region has the DNA TGTGCCAGCAGTACGGCAGGGAGGGAAGAGACCCAGTACTTC. Its protein is CASSTAGREETQYF. The full variable domain, rest sourced from reference TRBV28 and TRBJ2-5, is DVKVTQSSRYLVKRTGEKVFLECVQDMDHENMFWYRQDPGLGLRLIYFSYDVKMKEKGDIPEGYSVSREKKERFSLILESASTNQTSMYLCASSTAGREETQYFGPGTRLLVL.

This clonotype was detected a few times. The chain couples TRBV12-3 or TRBV12-4 to TRBJ2-7; perhaps TRBD1 as D (6 bases). The ends were cut back, 5 bases at V and 1 base at J, with 18 bases in the middle. This CDR3 contains 16 residues. The CDR3 DNA sequence: TGTGCCAGCAGTCTACAGGGTTTCCACCCGTCCTACGAGCAGTACTTC. Encoded protein: CASSLQGFHPSYEQYF.